The 29 T cell receptor beta chains given below trace back to one sample, sequenced in a study of blood T cell repertoires in COVID-19 (dated by TCRdb to about 2020). Library generation was performed with the immunoSEQ multiplex PCR assay. The immuneACCESS repertoire file appears here via TCRdb, limited to in-frame rearrangements. These files lack a portion of the clones; in checked studies, under half of the deficit traces to unresolved V genes, and the cause of the others is not known. The sample table holds approximately 290,000 clones, of which 70% to 90% were seen once. The leading ten clones occupy around 13% of the sample. The sequenced sample consisted of peripheral blood. These receptors came from a woman aged 55-70 years with acute or convalescent COVID-19.

V usage is TRBV7-3 and J usage is TRBJ2-1; 13 nucleotides match TRBD2. The germline CDR1 and CDR2 sequences are SGHTA and FQGTGA. After removal of 5 bases from V and 4 bases from J, the junction contained 14 bases not matched to a gene. The CDR3 length is 19 residues. Here the CDR3 DNA reads TGTGCCAGCAGCCCGTTAAAAAGGCTACTAGCGGGAGGGTACAATGAGCAGTTCTTC. Translation gives CASSPLKRLLAGGYNEQFF. Looking up the rest from reference TRBV7-3 and TRBJ2-1 gives the full variable domain: GAGVSQTPSNKVTEKGKYVELRCDPISGHTALYWYRQSLGQGPEFLIYFQGTGAADDSGLPNDRFFAVRPEGSVSTLKIQRTERGDSAVYLCASSPLKRLLAGGYNEQFFGPGTRLTVL.

The chain joins TRBV9 to TRBJ1-3, with D unresolved. V was pared by 3 bases and J by 6 bases, with 10 bases between. The CDR3 loop spans 13 amino acids. Germline CDR1 reads SGDLS; CDR2 reads YYNGEE. CDR3 region: CASSAGELNTIYF. CDR3 coding DNA: TGTGCCAGCAGCGCCGGGGAATTAAACACCATATATTTT.

The chain combines TRBV7-3 with TRBJ1-4, with D tentatively TRBD1 (6 bases). V was pared by 4 bases and J by 7 bases, with 16 bases between. Germline loops: CDR1 SGHTA, CDR2 FQGTGA. This CDR3 is 15 amino acids long. Here the CDR3 reads CASSSGSGHGEKLFF. DNA for the CDR3: TGTGCCAGCAGCTCGGGGTCGGGACATGGTGAAAAACTGTTTTTT.

The DNA for the CDR3 is TGTGCCAGCAGCTCCAGAGGGGGGAGGGGCTCGGGAGGAAACACCATATATTTT. Translating gives CASSSRGGRGSGGNTIYF. V usage is TRBV11-2 and J usage is TRBJ1-3; D possibly corresponds to TRBD1 (6 bases). CDR1 is SGHAT, CDR2 FQNNGV, per germline. This CDR3 region has 18 residues. Between the trimmed V and J ends, which lost 4 bases and 4 bases, there was a span of 23 bases.

The CDR3, as DNA: TGCGCCAGCAGCCACGGACAGGGATCGAACACTGAAGCTTTCTTT. This translates into CASSHGQGSNTEAFF. The chain combines TRBV4-3 with TRBJ1-1; 8 positions match TRBD1. From germline, CDR1 is LGHNA and CDR2 YSLEER. V trimming: 3 bases; J trimming: 1 base; junction bases outside the gene matches: 4. The CDR3 loop spans 15 amino acids.

The rearrangement uses TRBV29-1 and TRBJ1-2; 8 nucleotides line up with TRBD1. The CDR3 runs 15 residues. V was clipped by 4 bases and J by 1 base; unmatched bases: 8. Germline V gives CDR1 SQVTM, CDR2 ANQGSEA. Here the CDR3 reads CSVGTGSDVNYGYTF. The CDR3 coding sequence is TGCAGCGTTGGGACAGGGTCTGATGTTAACTATGGCTACACCTTC.

This clone came up a few times. The chain employs TRBV19 and TRBJ1-6, with D possibly being TRBD1 (5 bases). The CDR3 totals 12 residues. V lost 7 bases and J 9 bases, leaving 10 bases between the germline ends. The germline V gene encodes CDR1 LNHDA and CDR2 SQIVND (reference sequence). The DNA of the CDR3 is TGTGCCAGTATGGGGGGGAGTTCACCCCTCCACTTT. Translating gives CASMGGSSPLHF.

The V call is TRBV27, the J call TRBJ1-1, with a tentative D call TRBD1 (5 bases). CDR3 length equals 13 residues. With 6 bases removed from V and 0 bases from J, the gap between germline ends came to 8 bases. The germline V gene has CDR1 MNHEY and CDR2 SMNVEV (reference sequence). The chain's CDR3 is CASSHRLNTEAFF. Here the CDR3 DNA reads TGTGCCAGCAGCCACAGGTTGAACACTGAAGCTTTCTTT.

The V gene is TRBV29-1, the J gene TRBJ1-6, with no clear D. Between the trimmed V and J ends, which lost 4 bases and 7 bases, there was a span of 8 bases. The length of the CDR3 is 12 residues. Looked up from germline, CDR1 is SQVTM and CDR2 is ANQGSEA. The CDR3 bases are TGCAGCGTTGGTTTCAGGAATTCACCCCTCCACTTT. This codes for CSVGFRNSPLHF.

V is TRBV5-6 and J is TRBJ1-6, with D possibly matching TRBD1 (5 bases). Germline-derived CDR1 and CDR2 are SGHDT and YYEEEE. Trimming stripped 3 bases from V and 9 bases from J, with 10 bases between. This CDR3 comprises 13 residues. The CDR3: CASSSRGLSPLHF. The CDR3 DNA sequence: TGTGCCAGCAGCTCAAGGGGCCTTTCACCCCTCCACTTT.

This chain links TRBV5-1 with TRBJ2-1, with 8 bases aligning to TRBD2. Germline loops: CDR1 SGHRS, CDR2 YFSETQ. With V trimmed by 3 bases and J by 10 bases, 12 bases remained unmatched. This CDR3 spans 15 amino acids. CDR3 residues: CASSSTLGLANEQFF. As DNA, the CDR3 is TGCGCCAGCAGCTCTACCCTTGGACTAGCAAACGAGCAGTTCTTC.

This chain uses TRBV28 with TRBJ1-2; possible D gene TRBD1, 6 bases. The length of the CDR3 is 14 residues. V lost 5 bases, J lost 4 bases, and 14 bases lay in between. Per the germline V gene, CDR1 is MDHEN and CDR2 is SYDVKM. The CDR3 region is CASSIQGRGYGYTF. CDR3 nucleotide sequence: TGTGCCAGCAGTATACAGGGCCGGGGCTATGGCTACACCTTC.

The chain uses TRBV20-1 and TRBJ2-7; D gene unclear. Germline V gives CDR1 DFQATT, CDR2 SNEGSKA (reference sequence). The CDR3 is 10 amino acids. Trimming took off 4 bases at V and 3 bases at J, with 4 bases between the two ends. The chain's CDR3 is CSATRYEQYF. CDR3 nucleotide sequence: TGCAGTGCTACGCGCTACGAGCAGTACTTC.

CDR3 bases: TGTGCCAGCAGCTCTACCCTAGCGACACGATACATTCAGTACTTC. Translating gives CASSSTLATRYIQYF. The chain links TRBV7-2 to TRBJ2-4, with D perhaps TRBD2 (6 bases). The CDR3 sequence is 15 residues long. Germline CDR1 reads SGHTA; CDR2 reads FQGNSA. V was pared by 4 bases and J by 8 bases, with 18 bases between.

V gene TRBV7-8 combines with J gene TRBJ1-6; TRBD1 might be the D (6 bases). Looked up from germline, CDR1 is SGHVS and CDR2 is FQNEAQ. The CDR3 covers 16 residues. Trimming stripped 1 base from V and 7 bases from J, with 14 bases between. CDR3 nucleotide sequence: TGTGCCAGCAGCTTAGGCATTACAGGGAGCAATTCACCCCTCCACTTT. Its translation is CASSLGITGSNSPLHF.

V gene TRBV28 combines with J gene TRBJ1-2; TRBD1 aligns across 11 bases. The CDR3 runs to 13 residues. Germline V gene sequence: CDR1 MDHEN, CDR2 SYDVKM. V gave up 10 bases and J gave up 4 bases; unmatched junction bases: 5. The CDR3 reads CATGQGDTYGYTF. CDR3 DNA sequence: TGTGCCACGGGACAGGGGGATACCTATGGCTACACCTTC.

The CDR3 nucleotides are TGTGCCAGTAGTATTCAGGGTAAAACCTACGAGCAGTACTTC. Translation: CASSIQGKTYEQYF. The chain recombines TRBV19 with TRBJ2-7, with D possibly being TRBD1 (5 bases). The CDR3 has 14 amino acids. Germline CDR1 is LNHDA and CDR2 is SQIVND (reference sequence). Deletions cut 3 bases from V and 2 bases from J, with 11 bases between. The entire variable domain, with the rest obtained from reference TRBV19 and TRBJ2-7, is as follows: DGGITQSPKYLFRKEGQNVTLSCEQNLNHDAMYWYRQDPGQGLRLIYYSQIVNDFQKGDIAEGYSVSREKKESFPLTVTSAQKNPTAFYLCASSIQGKTYEQYFGPGTRLTVT.

This chain joins TRBV30 and TRBJ1-2, with D possibly TRBD1 on 5 matching bases. This CDR3 contains 12 residues. Germline values: CDR1 GTSNPN, CDR2 SVGIG (reference sequence). Trimming removed 4 bases from V and 0 bases from J, with 6 bases in between. The chain's CDR3 is CAWKQANYGYTF. Here the CDR3 DNA reads TGTGCCTGGAAACAGGCTAACTATGGCTACACCTTC.

The chain joins TRBV6-1 to TRBJ1-3, with D perhaps matching TRBD1 (5 bases). Germline CDR1 MNHNS, CDR2 SASEGT. The CDR3 extends over 14 amino acids. The V gene lost 8 bases and the J gene lost 4 bases, with 15 bases spanning the gap. The CDR3 here is CASRREEGGNTIYF. The CDR3 nucleotides are TGTGCCAGCCGCAGGGAGGAAGGGGGAAACACCATATATTTT.

With regard to this clone: A junction boundary mismatches the germline segment, possibly from a read error. The chain uses TRBV6-5 and TRBJ1-4; D gene unclear. Germline V gene data show CDR1 as MNHEY and CDR2 as SVGAGI. This CDR3 region has 13 residues. CDR3 sequence: CTSSPDSNEKLFF. The CDR3 DNA reads TGTACCAGCAGTCCTGACTCGAATGAAAAACTGTTTTTT.

The chain carries TRBV9 and TRBJ1-1, with 10 bases lining up with TRBD1. Germline CDR1 reads SGDLS; CDR2 reads YYNGEE. With V trimmed by 4 bases and J by 0 bases, 9 bases remained unmatched. The CDR3 totals 17 residues. This chain's CDR3 is CASSPSGGQGLNTEAFF. The CDR3 DNA reads as TGTGCCAGCAGCCCGAGCGGGGGACAGGGGTTGAACACTGAAGCTTTCTTT.

This chain links TRBV9 with TRBJ2-7; perhaps TRBD2 as D (6 bases). The V gene lost 0 bases and the J gene lost 1 base, with 11 bases spanning the gap. CDR1 and CDR2 from the germline V gene are SGDLS and YYNGEE. There are 15 residues in the CDR3. CDR3 sequence: CASSVGGGLSYEQYF. In nucleotides, the CDR3 is TGTGCCAGCAGCGTAGGTGGGGGACTTTCCTACGAGCAGTACTTC.

This chain links TRBV7-9 with TRBJ1-5; 8 nucleotides align to TRBD1. Germline V gene data show CDR1 as SEHNR and CDR2 as FQNEAQ (reference sequence). This CDR3 has 15 residues. V shed 0 bases and J 5 bases; nucleotides not matched to a gene: 3. The CDR3 sequence is CASSLAGQEHQPQHF. For the CDR3, the DNA is TGTGCCAGCAGCTTAGCGGGACAGGAGCATCAGCCCCAGCATTTT.

V is TRBV3-1 (or the pseudogene TRBV3-2) and J is TRBJ2-1, with a possible D match to TRBD2 (5 bases). The CDR3 is 15 amino acids. Germline loops: CDR1 LGHDT, CDR2 YNNKEL (reference sequence). V gave up 1 base and J gave up 5 bases, with 12 bases separating them. This CDR3 reads CASSQAPGIHNEQFF. The DNA of the CDR3 is TGTGCCAGCAGCCAAGCCCCGGGAATCCACAATGAGCAGTTCTTC.

The V call is TRBV6-5, the J call TRBJ2-3; TRBD2 matches 8 bases. The germline V gene has CDR1 MNHEY and CDR2 SVGAGI. Unmatched junction bases numbered 10, after V lost 9 bases and J lost 8 bases. There are 13 residues in the CDR3. CDR3 protein: CASKGLGIGTQYF. The CDR3 DNA reads as TGTGCCAGTAAGGGACTAGGGATCGGTACGCAGTATTTT.

The chain joins TRBV19 to TRBJ1-4; D unresolved. Germline CDR1 LNHDA, CDR2 SQIVND (reference sequence). The length of the CDR3 is 16 residues. With 2 bases removed from V and 0 bases from J, the gap between germline ends came to 10 bases. The CDR3 DNA sequence: TGTGCCAGTAGTATACCGGGTTTTACAACTAATGAAAAACTGTTTTTT. Protein: CASSIPGFTTNEKLFF.

The chain uses TRBV24-1 and TRBJ2-3, with 7 bases that match TRBD1. The CDR3 length is 17 residues. In germline, CDR1 is KGHDR, CDR2 SFDVKD. V trimming: 0 bases; J trimming: 3 bases; junction bases outside the gene matches: 8. In DNA, the CDR3 is TGTGCCACCAGTGATTTGCCACTACAGGGGAGTACAGATACGCAGTATTTT. It encodes CATSDLPLQGSTDTQYF.

The chain combines TRBV4-2 with TRBJ1-1, with D uncertain. Deletions cut 1 base from V and 0 bases from J, with 15 bases between. CDR3 size: 17 residues. From germline, CDR1 is LGHNA and CDR2 YNFKEQ. This chain's CDR3 is CASSQGGRSFLNTEAFF. In nucleotides, the CDR3 is TGTGCCAGCAGCCAAGGAGGGAGAAGCTTTCTGAACACTGAAGCTTTCTTT.

This clone was seen once. The V gene is TRBV9, the J gene TRBJ2-1; 7 nucleotides match TRBD1. V dropped 6 bases and J dropped 2; count of bases not matched to a gene: 11. Germline values: CDR1 SGDLS, CDR2 YYNGEE. This CDR3 is 16 amino acids long. The DNA of the CDR3 is TGTGCCAGCACCGCACAGGGGACCCCAACCTACAATGAGCAGTTCTTC. Its translation: CASTAQGTPTYNEQFF.